Listed here are 5 T cell receptor beta chains from one sample, sequenced in a study of beta chain features in type 1 diabetes. General study findings and limits: A moderate, significant TCRB CDR3 shortening appeared in type 1 diabetes across four CD4+ subsets.

The antigens these receptors bind are not known. Expressed TCRB transcripts were sequenced because the isolated RNA had all been reverse transcribed beforehand. Here immunoSEQ multiplex PCR was the method, and the copy in TCRdb shows in-frame clones only, minus some. The data show 280,000 or so clones, with around 16% seen just once and less than 0.02% held by the top ten. Sequencing used naive CD4+ T cells from blood. The receptor source for this set is a man aged 18 to 29 with type 1 diabetes.

The V and J genes are TRBV15 and TRBJ2-7, with 10 positions matching TRBD2. Germline V gene data show CDR1 as LNHNV and CDR2 as YYDKDF (reference sequence). This CDR3 spans 17 amino acids. Germline trimming cut 1 base from V and 5 bases from J; bases unmatched to any gene: 11. The CDR3: CATSRVAGGPPKNEQYF. The DNA for the CDR3 is TGTGCCACCAGCAGAGTAGCGGGGGGTCCCCCAAAGAACGAGCAGTACTTC.

The CDR3 loop is CASSPPYATYEQYF. The CDR3 region has the DNA TGTGCCAGCAGTCCCCCCTACGCAACCTACGAGCAGTACTTC. The rearrangement joins TRBV27 to TRBJ2-7; D unresolved. V lost 5 bases and J lost 2, with 13 bases in between. The CDR3 length is 14 residues. Germline CDR1 MNHEY, CDR2 SMNVEV (reference sequence).

This rearrangement joins TRBV6-6 to TRBJ2-5; 8 bases fit TRBD1. V lost 4 bases to trimming and J lost 2 bases; unmatched junction nucleotides: 6. This CDR3 is 15 amino acids long. Germline V gene sequence: CDR1 MNHNY, CDR2 SVGAGI (reference sequence). CDR3 nucleotides: TGTGCCAGCAGTTCAGGGGGCGCGTCACAAGAGACCCAGTACTTC. Translating gives CASSSGGASQETQYF.

The chain is built from TRBV30 and TRBJ1-5, with a weak D call TRBD1 (6 bases). V was shortened by 1 base and J by 5 bases, with 9 bases between the two germline ends. CDR1 is GTSNPN and CDR2 is SVGIG in the germline V gene (reference sequence). The CDR3 spans 13 residues. The CDR3 coding sequence is TGTGCCTGGAGTGGTCGGACAGATCAGCCCCAGCATTTT. Translated: CAWSGRTDQPQHF.

J is TRBJ1-6 and V is TRBV5-1; the match to TRBD1 covers 7 bases. The CDR3 covers 12 residues. Losses at the gene ends were 4 bases for V and 9 bases for J; bases not matched to a gene: 1. Germline CDR1 and CDR2: SGHRS and YFSETQ. Here the CDR3 reads CASSQGGSPLHF. The CDR3 DNA follows: TGCGCCAGCAGCCAGGGGGGTTCACCCCTCCACTTT.